These 8 T cell receptor beta chains were all obtained from the same sample, sequenced in a study of glioma-infiltrating T cells. The iRepertoire nested amplicon-rescue multiplex PCR amplified TCR alpha and beta CDR3s from RNA. TCRdb independently ran MiXCR on the multiplex PCR reads; one entry per CDR3 protein. The data contain about 500 distinct CDR3 sequences, around 50% of them singletons. Specimen: glioma tissue, nonneoplastic brain tissue, or PBMCs (not recorded which). Receptor source: a human donor with low-grade glioma or glioblastoma, undergoing nonglioma brain surgery, or in good health (not recorded which).

Regarding this clonotype: The junction differs from germline at one of its ends, possibly a read error. Written as DNA, the CDR3 is TGCAATGCTCCTCCCCTGGGGGCTAGCGGATCTAACGATCAGTTCTTC. It encodes CNAPPLGASGSNDQFF. The chain employs TRBV20-1 and TRBJ2-1; maybe TRBD2 (7 bases). The CDR3 spans 16 residues. Germline V CDR1 and CDR2: DFQATT, SNEGSKA (reference sequence).

Comments on this clonotype: A read error may produce the germline difference seen at one junction end. This chain joins TRBV27 and TRBJ2-2; D assignment may be TRBD1 or TRBD2 (6 bases each). Germline V lookup: CDR1 MNHEY, CDR2 SMNVEV (reference sequence). CDR3 length: 15 residues. CDR3: CASSLGGRVEGGAVF. The CDR3 DNA sequence: TGTGCCAGCAGTTTAGGGGGACGAGTAGAGGGGGGAGCTGTTTTT.

This clonotype qualifies as hyperexpanded. V gene TRBV7-6 combines with J gene TRBJ1-2; D call uncertain. The germline V gene has CDR1 SGHVS and CDR2 FNYEAQ. The CDR3 is made up of 15 amino acids. The V gene lost 2 bases and the J gene lost 0 bases, with 10 bases spanning the gap. CDR3 protein: CASSLLKEANYGYTF. In DNA form, the CDR3 reads TGTGCCAGCAGCTTATTGAAGGAAGCTAACTATGGCTACACCTTC.

The CDR3 DNA follows: TGTGCCAGCAGTGAAGGGGGGTCAGGGGGCAAAGATACGCAGTATTTT. Its protein product is CASSEGGSGGKDTQYF. The gene calls are TRBV6-1 and TRBJ2-3, with 8 bases identical to TRBD1. With V trimmed by 1 base and J by 5 bases, 8 bases remained unmatched. Germline CDR1 MNHNS, CDR2 SASEGT. This CDR3 contains 16 residues.

The J gene is TRBJ2-2, the V gene TRBV2; no definite D call. The germline V gene encodes CDR1 SNHLY and CDR2 FYNNEI. This CDR3 is 14 amino acids long. DNA for the CDR3: TGTGCAAGATGTACCGCGGTTATTACCGGGGAGCTGTTTTTT. This encodes CARCTAVITGELFF.

This clonotype has only one observation. This chain links TRBV6-5 with TRBJ2-1; 9 nucleotides line up with TRBD1. The J segment lost 9 bases and the V segment lost 7 bases, leaving 13 bases of the junction unmatched. Per the germline V gene, CDR1 is MNHEY and CDR2 is SVGAGI. The CDR3 consists of 15 residues. The CDR3 reads CASINNRGRVSEQFF. The CDR3 DNA sequence: TGTGCCAGCATCAACAACAGGGGGCGCGTGAGTGAGCAGTTCTTC.

This clonotype is labeled large. The V and J genes are TRBV19 and TRBJ1-1; D remains unclear. The CDR3 is 15 residues long. Germline-derived CDR1 and CDR2 are LNHDA and SQIVND (reference sequence). The V end lost 2 bases, the J end lost 3 bases, and 13 bases lay between the germline ends. The CDR3 is CASSITQRVDTEAFF. DNA for the CDR3: TGTGCCAGTAGTATAACCCAGAGAGTGGACACTGAAGCTTTCTTT.

Details on this clonotype: No conserved phenylalanine or tryptophan ends this CDR3, so it is likely a read error. This chain connects TRBV7-2 to TRBJ2-3, with TRBD1 as a possible D gene (6 bases). The DNA matches TRBJ1-5 better at its end, which makes the J call doubtful. CDR3 length equals 18 residues. Looked up from germline, CDR1 is SGHTA and CDR2 is FQGNSA. CDR3 residues: CVSSLFRWTSGRTDTQHL. The CDR3 nucleotides are TGTGTCAGCAGCTTATTCCGGTGGACTAGCGGGAGGACAGATACGCAGCATTTG.